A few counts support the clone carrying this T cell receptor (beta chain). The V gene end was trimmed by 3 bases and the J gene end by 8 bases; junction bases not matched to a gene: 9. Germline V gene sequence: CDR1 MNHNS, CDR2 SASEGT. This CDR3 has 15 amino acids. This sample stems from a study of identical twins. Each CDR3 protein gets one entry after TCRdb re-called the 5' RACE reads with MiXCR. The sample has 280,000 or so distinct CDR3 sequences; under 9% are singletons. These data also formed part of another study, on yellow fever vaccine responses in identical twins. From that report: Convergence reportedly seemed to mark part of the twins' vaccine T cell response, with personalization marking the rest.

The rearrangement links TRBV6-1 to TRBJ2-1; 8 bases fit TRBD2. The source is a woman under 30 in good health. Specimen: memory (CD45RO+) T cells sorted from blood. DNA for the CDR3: TGTGCCAGCAGTGACGGCTCGGGGGGGCCCTATGAGCAGTTCTTC. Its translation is CASSDGSGGPYEQFF.